These 22 T cell receptor beta chains originate from one sample sequenced in a study of CD4 T cells in relation to SARS-CoV-2 and coronaviruses. Sequencing was performed with immunoSEQ multiplex PCR; in TCRdb, only in-frame clones are kept and a portion is missing. The data show roughly 16,000 clones, with roughly 85% seen just once and more than 40% held by the top ten. Antigens of these TCRs are unknown. Unexposed donor CD4+ T cells date from about 2011-2018, before the COVID-19 pandemic. CD4+ T cells were isolated from the cells after about ten days of culture. Sequences were obtained from CD4+ T cells from PBMCs, cultured in vitro. Receptor source: a human donor in good health.

The chain uses TRBV27 and TRBJ2-5; TRBD2 aligns across 8 bases. CDR1 and CDR2 from the germline V gene are MNHEY and SMNVEV (reference sequence). V dropped 2 bases and J dropped 3; count of bases not matched to a gene: 8. The CDR3 has 16 amino acids. The CDR3 DNA is TGTGCCAGCAGTTTAAACAGCGGGAGAAGGGAAGAGACCCAGTACTTC. Residues: CASSLNSGRREETQYF.

The DNA of the CDR3 is TGTGCCAGTAGTCGGGGGGCCGCAACCGGGGAGCTGTTTTTT. Its translation is CASSRGAATGELFF. The chain couples TRBV19 to TRBJ2-2; tentatively, D is TRBD2 (7 bases). Germline V gene lookup returns CDR1 LNHDA and CDR2 SQIVND (reference sequence). Trimming shortened V by 5 bases and J by 5 bases, and 12 bases separated the two germline ends. CDR3 size: 14 residues. The variable domain in full, completed from reference TRBV19 and TRBJ2-2, reads DGGITQSPKYLFRKEGQNVTLSCEQNLNHDAMYWYRQDPGQGLRLIYYSQIVNDFQKGDIAEGYSVSREKKESFPLTVTSAQKNPTAFYLCASSRGAATGELFFGEGSRLTVL.

This sequence joins TRBV11-2 and TRBJ1-1; D call uncertain. V dropped 0 bases and J dropped 1 base, with 3 bases sitting between them. The CDR3 extends over 13 amino acids. In germline, CDR1 is SGHAT, CDR2 FQNNGV. The CDR3 loop is CASSLDRNTEAFF. DNA for the CDR3: TGTGCCAGCAGCTTAGATAGGAACACTGAAGCTTTCTTT. Combining the CDR3 with reference TRBV11-2 and TRBJ1-1 gives the whole variable domain EAGVAQSPRYKIIEKRQSVAFWCNPISGHATLYWYQQILGQGPKLLIQFQNNGVVDDSQLPKDRFSAERLKGVDSTLKIQPAKLEDSAVYLCASSLDRNTEAFFGQGTRLTVV.

This clone was counted a few times. The chain uses TRBV4-1 and TRBJ1-6; possibly TRBD1 for D (5 bases). The CDR3 sequence is 15 residues long. Germline V CDR1 and CDR2: MGHRA, YSYEKL. With 0 bases removed from V and 7 bases from J, the gap between germline ends came to 10 bases. CDR3 sequence (DNA): TGCGCCAGCAGCCAAGAAGGGGCCCGGAATTCACCCCTCCACTTT. Its translation is CASSQEGARNSPLHF.

In the case of this clone: At one end the junction does not follow the germline gene, possibly because of a read error. The rearrangement links TRBV9 to TRBJ2-5; D not resolved. The CDR3 runs 13 residues. Germline V lookup: CDR1 SGDLS, CDR2 YYNGEE. The CDR3 is CASSPTYQETQYF. CDR3 bases: TGTGCCAGCAGCCCGACGTACCAGGAGACCCAGTACTTC.

The chain joins TRBV9 to TRBJ2-5, with no clear D. Trimming stripped 4 bases from V and 9 bases from J, with 7 bases between. Germline CDR1 and CDR2: SGDLS and YYNGEE. CDR3 length: 10 amino acids. The CDR3 region has the DNA TGTGCCAGCAGCCCTCCCTCCCAGTACTTC. This sequence encodes CASSPPSQYF.

CDR3 coding DNA: TGTGCCAGCAGTGAGAGCCCCCGAGCCCAAGCGGGTGACAAAAACATTCAGTACTTC. It encodes CASSESPRAQAGDKNIQYF. This sequence joins TRBV6-1 and TRBJ2-4; the D gene is possibly TRBD2 (6 bases). Germline-derived CDR1 and CDR2 are MNHNS and SASEGT. The CDR3 runs to 19 residues. V dropped 3 bases and J dropped 3 bases, with 24 bases sitting between them.

The chain couples TRBV3-1 (or the pseudogene TRBV3-2) to TRBJ2-5; 10 nucleotides match TRBD2. The CDR3 sequence is 18 residues long. Germline V lookup: CDR1 LGHDT, CDR2 YNNKEL (reference sequence). The V segment lost 3 bases and the J segment 4 bases; nucleotides outside the gene matches: 14. The CDR3 reads CASSHRYRLAGDRETQYF. The CDR3 nucleotides are TGTGCCAGCAGCCATCGCTACCGTCTAGCGGGAGACCGAGAGACCCAGTACTTC.

This chain uses TRBV4-1 with TRBJ2-1, with 7 nucleotides matching TRBD2. This CDR3 is 18 amino acids long. J was trimmed by 6 bases and V by 2 bases; bases with no gene match: 16. Germline CDR1 MGHRA, CDR2 YSYEKL. CDR3 loop: CASSQHPPGGYEANEQFF. The CDR3 DNA is TGCGCCAGCAGCCAACACCCCCCGGGAGGTTATGAAGCCAATGAGCAGTTCTTC.

V usage is TRBV19 and J usage is TRBJ2-3, with TRBD1 matching over 7 bases. CDR3 length equals 14 residues. CDR1 and CDR2 from the germline V gene are LNHDA and SQIVND (reference sequence). V trimming: 7 bases; J trimming: 5 bases; junction bases outside the gene matches: 9. CDR3 DNA: TGTGCCAGTACTAACAGGGGCCTGGGAGATACGCAGTATTTT. Translation: CASTNRGLGDTQYF.

In its sample, this clone was seen once. CDR3 sequence (DNA): TGTGCCAGCAGTCCCCTAGCGGGAGAGGGATCCTACAATGAGCAGTTCTTC. Encoded protein: CASSPLAGEGSYNEQFF. J is TRBJ2-1 and V is TRBV28; 10 bases are shared with TRBD2. The V segment lost 5 bases and the J segment 1 base; nucleotides outside the gene matches: 8. Germline CDR1 and CDR2: MDHEN and SYDVKM. The CDR3 length is 17 residues.

This clone was picked up one time. The chain links TRBV7-8 to TRBJ1-1; the D is unclear. CDR3 size: 16 residues. V was pared by 2 bases and J by 0 bases, with 13 bases between. Germline CDR1 and CDR2: SGHVS and FQNEAQ. The CDR3 region is CASSLSILGLNTEAFF. As DNA, the CDR3 is TGTGCCAGCAGCTTATCTATTTTGGGTCTGAACACTGAAGCTTTCTTT.

This clone was counted a few times. The chain combines TRBV3-1 (or the pseudogene TRBV3-2) with TRBJ1-1, with D possibly matching TRBD1 (5 bases). This CDR3 spans 13 amino acids. Germline lookup yields CDR1 LGHDT and CDR2 YNNKEL (reference sequence). The germline V and J ends were trimmed by 4 bases and 4 bases, with 10 bases remaining between them. In DNA, the CDR3 is TGTGCCAGCAGCCGAGAAAGGGGCACTGAAGCTTTCTTT. It is translated as CASSRERGTEAFF.

This clone came up once. The rearrangement links TRBV2 to TRBJ1-2; D is undetermined. Trimming cost V 4 bases and J 7 bases, with 25 bases left between them. The length of the CDR3 is 17 residues. CDR1 and CDR2 (germline): SNHLY, FYNNEI. This chain's CDR3 is CASSGGGMEKGRRGYTF. The DNA for the CDR3 is TGTGCCAGCAGTGGGGGTGGTATGGAAAAAGGGAGACGTGGCTACACCTTC.

This clone appeared once. This chain links TRBV6-4 with TRBJ2-2; 8 nucleotides line up with TRBD1. This CDR3 comprises 17 residues. The junction had 12 bases not matched to a gene; V was cut back by 2 bases and J by 7 bases. Germline CDR1 is MRHNA and CDR2 is SNTAGT. Here the CDR3 reads CASSDRTGPMNGGELFF. CDR3 DNA sequence: TGTGCCAGCAGTGACCGGACAGGGCCGATGAACGGCGGGGAGCTGTTTTTT.

The V call is TRBV12-3 or TRBV12-4, the J call TRBJ1-1, with D uncertain. There are 13 residues in the CDR3. The V end was cut by 6 bases, the J end by 3 bases, with 11 bases between. The CDR3 DNA reads as TGTGCCAGCAGCCCGGGCCCCTACACTGAAGCTTTCTTT. This translates into CASSPGPYTEAFF.

V usage is TRBV6-5 and J usage is TRBJ2-7, with D possibly TRBD1 on 6 matching bases. V was cut by 3 bases and J by 3 bases, with 15 bases left in between. Germline-derived CDR1 and CDR2 are MNHEY and SVGAGI. CDR3 size: 15 residues. In DNA form, the CDR3 reads TGTGCCAGCAGTTATAGTTTGGACAGTTACTACGAGCAGTACTTC. Amino acids: CASSYSLDSYYEQYF.

CDR3 sequence reads: CASSFRSSQETQYF. The CDR3 coding sequence is TGCGCCAGCAGCTTCAGGAGTTCTCAAGAGACCCAGTACTTC. The chain employs TRBV5-1 and TRBJ2-5, with D hard to call. Germline CDR1 reads SGHRS; CDR2 reads YFSETQ. Trimming left V 2 bases short and J 2 bases short, with 10 bases between. CDR3 size: 14 residues.

This sequence joins TRBV7-6 and TRBJ2-1, with 8 bases matching TRBD2. CDR3 size: 15 residues. Germline lookup yields CDR1 SGHVS and CDR2 FNYEAQ. With V trimmed by 2 bases and J by 6 bases, 6 bases remained unmatched. In DNA, the CDR3 is TGTGCCAGCAGCTTACTAGCGGGTTCCCCCAATGAGCAGTTCTTC. Protein product: CASSLLAGSPNEQFF.

The V gene is TRBV3-1 (or the pseudogene TRBV3-2), the J gene TRBJ1-4, with TRBD1 identical over 7 bases. V lost 2 bases to trimming and J lost 7 bases; unmatched junction nucleotides: 10. The V gene's germline CDR1 is LGHDT and CDR2 YNNKEL (reference sequence). CDR3 length: 16 amino acids. The CDR3 DNA reads TGTGCCAGCAGCCAAAGACAGACAGGGACTTTTGAAAAACTGTTTTTT. Translated, it gives CASSQRQTGTFEKLFF.

The gene calls are TRBV28 and TRBJ2-7; 7 bases align to TRBD2. Germline values: CDR1 MDHEN, CDR2 SYDVKM. With V trimmed by 6 bases and J by 6 bases, 5 bases remained unmatched. The CDR3 length is 12 residues. The CDR3: CASSAGRTEQYF. The CDR3 coding sequence is TGTGCCAGCAGCGCCGGGAGGACCGAGCAGTACTTC.

The chain carries TRBV2 and TRBJ2-5, with D possibly TRBD2 on 5 matching bases. CDR3 length: 14 residues. Per germline, CDR1 SNHLY and CDR2 FYNNEI. V was pared by 2 bases and J by 5 bases, with 12 bases between. The CDR3 DNA follows: TGTGCCAGCAGTGAACGGGCTAGCTGGGAGACCCAGTACTTC. This sequence encodes CASSERASWETQYF.